A single sample is the source of the 9 T cell receptor beta chains below, sequenced in a study of post-analysis software for immune sequencing data. Whole-study results and caveats: Among five TRBV segments more frequent in patients than controls were TRBV5-6, TRBV5-1 and TRBV20-1.

cDNA libraries for TCR beta contained unique molecular identifiers. From the PCR reads, TCRdb called clonotypes with MiXCR, one entry per CDR3 protein. The table shows 650,000 to 900,000 distinct CDR3 sequences, with under 60% occurring only once. What these receptors recognize is not known. Sample: blood. The receptor source for this set is a girl aged 5-17 years with multiple sclerosis.

This clonotype turned up a few times. The chain is built from TRBV24-1 and TRBJ2-5; D is ambiguous. The CDR3 is made up of 12 amino acids. Germline values: CDR1 KGHDR, CDR2 SFDVKD. Trimming stripped 3 bases from V and 5 bases from J, with 6 bases between. CDR3 sequence reads: CATSDPAETQYF. CDR3 coding DNA: TGTGCCACCAGTGATCCCGCGGAGACCCAGTACTTC.

This chain joins TRBV6-1 and TRBJ2-1; TRBD1 matches 7 bases. The trim removed 6 bases at V and 7 bases at J, leaving 12 bases unmatched. Germline CDR1 and CDR2: MNHNS and SASEGT. This CDR3 spans 15 amino acids. The CDR3 DNA follows: TGTGCCAGCAGCGTCCGGGACAGTGAGGGGAATGAGCAGTTCTTC. This encodes CASSVRDSEGNEQFF.

The table lists this clonotype with a few counts. The chain joins TRBV28 to TRBJ1-5, with D tentatively TRBD1 (6 bases). Trimming stripped 2 bases from V and 0 bases from J, with 17 bases between. The CDR3 has 18 amino acids. Germline loops: CDR1 MDHEN, CDR2 SYDVKM. The CDR3 is CASSLPGAHWNSNQPQHF. As DNA, the CDR3 is TGTGCCAGCAGTTTACCAGGGGCCCATTGGAATAGCAATCAGCCCCAGCATTTT.

Only a few counts were recorded for this clonotype. The chain has TRBV25-1 and TRBJ2-4, with D unclear. CDR3 length: 13 residues. CDR1 and CDR2 from the germline V gene are MGHDK and SYGVNS. Trimming left V 0 bases short and J 2 bases short, with 2 bases between. CDR3 coding DNA: TGTGCCAGCAGTGAATACCCCAAAAACATTCAGTACTTC. Its protein is CASSEYPKNIQYF. Based on the CDR3 plus reference TRBV25-1 and TRBJ2-4, the full variable domain is EADIYQTPRYLVIGTGKKITLECSQTMGHDKMYWYQQDPGMELHLIHYSYGVNSTEKGDLSSESTVSRIRTEHFPLTLESARPSHTSQYLCASSEYPKNIQYFGAGTRLSVL.

There are a few counts of this clonotype. The chain uses TRBV7-2 and TRBJ2-7; TRBD2 matches at 7 bases. Germline values: CDR1 SGHTA, CDR2 FQGNSA. The V and J ends lost 5 bases and 6 bases, in that order; junction bases with no gene match: 10. This CDR3 is 14 amino acids long. The CDR3 protein is CASSPSTSWGEQYF. The CDR3 DNA sequence: TGTGCCAGCAGCCCGTCGACTAGCTGGGGCGAGCAGTACTTC.

This clonotype was seen a handful of times. This chain uses TRBV20-1 with TRBJ2-4; D unclear. Trimming cost V 0 bases and J 7 bases, with 10 bases left between them. The CDR3 has 13 amino acids. CDR1 DFQATT and CDR2 SNEGSKA come from the germline V gene (reference sequence). The CDR3 nucleotides read TGCAGTGCTAGAGATCTGGGCAGTAACATTCAGTACTTC. The encoded protein is CSARDLGSNIQYF.

The chain combines TRBV10-3 with TRBJ2-1; the D call may be TRBD1 or TRBD2 (5 bases each). Per germline, CDR1 ENHRY and CDR2 SYGVKD. V lost 7 bases and J 8 bases, leaving 15 bases between the germline ends. CDR3 size: 13 residues. The DNA for the CDR3 is TGTGCCATCAACCCCGGGACGTCCGATGAGCAGTTCTTC. This translates into CAINPGTSDEQFF.

V gene TRBV20-1 combines with J gene TRBJ2-3; 9 nucleotides agree with TRBD2. Per the germline V gene, CDR1 is DFQATT and CDR2 is SNEGSKA (reference sequence). The V segment lost 4 bases and the J segment 2 bases; nucleotides outside the gene matches: 4. The CDR3 spans 14 residues. This CDR3 reads CSAKPSGATDTQYF. The DNA for the CDR3 is TGCAGTGCTAAACCTAGCGGGGCCACAGATACGCAGTATTTT.

V usage is TRBV7-9 and J usage is TRBJ1-6, with D perhaps matching TRBD1 (6 bases). CDR3 length: 13 residues. The V gene lost 5 bases and the J gene lost 8 bases, with 10 bases spanning the gap. The germline CDR1 and CDR2 sequences are SEHNR and FQNEAQ (reference sequence). The CDR3 coding sequence is TGTGCCAGCAGCCCCAAGGGGGATTCACCCCTCCACTTT. Translation: CASSPKGDSPLHF.